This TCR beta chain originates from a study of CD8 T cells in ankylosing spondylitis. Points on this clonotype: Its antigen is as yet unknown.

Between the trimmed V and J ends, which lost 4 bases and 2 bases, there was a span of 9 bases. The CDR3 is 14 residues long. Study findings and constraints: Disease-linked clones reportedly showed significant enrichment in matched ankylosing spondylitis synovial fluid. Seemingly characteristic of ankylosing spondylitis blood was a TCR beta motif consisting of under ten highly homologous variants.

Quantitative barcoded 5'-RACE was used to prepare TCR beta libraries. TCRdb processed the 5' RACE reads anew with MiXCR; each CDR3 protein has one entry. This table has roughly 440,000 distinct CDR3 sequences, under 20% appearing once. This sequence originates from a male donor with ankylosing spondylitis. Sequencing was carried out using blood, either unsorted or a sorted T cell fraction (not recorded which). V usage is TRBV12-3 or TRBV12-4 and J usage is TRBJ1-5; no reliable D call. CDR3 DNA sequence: TGTGCCAGCAGTTCCGGATTTCGCAATCAGCCCCAGCATTTT. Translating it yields CASSSGFRNQPQHF.